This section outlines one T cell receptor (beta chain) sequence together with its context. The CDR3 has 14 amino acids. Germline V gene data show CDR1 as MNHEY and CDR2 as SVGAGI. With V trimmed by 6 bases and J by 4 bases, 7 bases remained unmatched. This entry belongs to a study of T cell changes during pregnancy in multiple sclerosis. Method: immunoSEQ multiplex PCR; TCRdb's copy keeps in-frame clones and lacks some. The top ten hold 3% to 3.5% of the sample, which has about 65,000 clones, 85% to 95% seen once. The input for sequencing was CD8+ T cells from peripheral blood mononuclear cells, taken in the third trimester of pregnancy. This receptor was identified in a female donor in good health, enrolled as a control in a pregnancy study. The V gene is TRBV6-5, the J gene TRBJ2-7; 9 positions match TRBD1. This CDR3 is CASSLRDRVYEQYF. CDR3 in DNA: TGTGCCAGCAGCCTCCGGGACAGGGTATACGAGCAGTACTTC.